This T cell receptor (beta chain) was sequenced during a study of blood T cell repertoires in COVID-19. Across the study: Acute and convalescent COVID-19 samples came from the United States, Italy and Spain.

Sequencing was performed with immunoSEQ multiplex PCR; in TCRdb, only in-frame clones are kept and a portion is missing. There are 60,000 to 90,000 clones in the sample; around 83% occur only once, and approximately 20% lies in the top ten. CDR1 SGHNT and CDR2 YYREEE come from the germline V gene (reference sequence). There are 14 residues in the CDR3. J gave up 4 bases and V 5 bases, and 5 bases lay outside the gene matches. Sample: peripheral blood. This chain links TRBV5-4 with TRBJ2-5; 10 bases align to TRBD1. The receptor was derived from a woman aged 45-60 years with acute or convalescent COVID-19. The CDR3 loop reads CASRRDRGRETQYF. CDR3 DNA: TGTGCCAGCAGGAGGGACAGGGGACGAGAGACCCAGTACTTC.